This entry features one TCR beta chain sequence. This sample stems from a study of blood T cell repertoires in COVID-19. Assay: immunoSEQ multiplex PCR; the TCRdb copy retains only in-frame clones and omits some. The sample holds a few hundred thousand clones, approximately 92% seen once. V lost 5 bases to trimming and J lost 8 bases; unmatched junction nucleotides: 8. Germline V gene sequence: CDR1 MNHNY, CDR2 SVGAGI (reference sequence). The CDR3 runs to 14 residues. The TCR sequence derives from a man between 18 and 35 years old who had recovered from COVID-19. The material sequenced was PBMCs or T cells enriched from blood (not recorded which). The rearrangement uses TRBV6-6 and TRBJ2-1; 8 bases line up with TRBD2. This CDR3 is CASSGGLGLDEQFF. As DNA, the CDR3 is TGTGCCAGCAGTGGGGGACTAGGCTTGGATGAGCAGTTCTTC.